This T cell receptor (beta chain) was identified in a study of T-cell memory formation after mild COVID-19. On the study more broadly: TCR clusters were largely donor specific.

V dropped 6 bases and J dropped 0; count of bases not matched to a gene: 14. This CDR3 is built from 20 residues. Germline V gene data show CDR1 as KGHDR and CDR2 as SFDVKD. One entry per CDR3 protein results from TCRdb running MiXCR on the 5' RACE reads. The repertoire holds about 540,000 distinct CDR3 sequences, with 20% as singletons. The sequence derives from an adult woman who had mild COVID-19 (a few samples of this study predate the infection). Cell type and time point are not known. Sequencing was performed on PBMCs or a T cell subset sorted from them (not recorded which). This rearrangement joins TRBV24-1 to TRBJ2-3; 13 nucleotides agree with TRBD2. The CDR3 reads CATSPLPGTSGETSTDTQYF. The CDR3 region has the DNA TGTGCCACCAGTCCCCTCCCCGGGACTAGCGGGGAAACTAGCACAGATACGCAGTATTTT.